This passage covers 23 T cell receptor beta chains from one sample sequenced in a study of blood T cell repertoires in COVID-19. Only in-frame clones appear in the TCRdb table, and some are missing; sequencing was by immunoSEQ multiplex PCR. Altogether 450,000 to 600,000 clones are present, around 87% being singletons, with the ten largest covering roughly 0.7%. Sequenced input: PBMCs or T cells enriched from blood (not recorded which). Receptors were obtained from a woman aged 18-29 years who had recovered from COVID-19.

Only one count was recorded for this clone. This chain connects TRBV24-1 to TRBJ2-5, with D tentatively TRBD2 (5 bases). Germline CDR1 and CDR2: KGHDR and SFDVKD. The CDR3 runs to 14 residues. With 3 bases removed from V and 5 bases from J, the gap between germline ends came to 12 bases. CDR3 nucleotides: TGTGCCACCAGTGATCGGGGTTCGATGGAGACCCAGTACTTC. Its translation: CATSDRGSMETQYF.

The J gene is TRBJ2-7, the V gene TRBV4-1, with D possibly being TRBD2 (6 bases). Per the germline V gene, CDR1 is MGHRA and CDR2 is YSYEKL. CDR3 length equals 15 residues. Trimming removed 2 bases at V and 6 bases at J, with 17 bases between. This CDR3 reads CASSQLHGTPGEQYF. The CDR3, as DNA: TGCGCCAGCAGCCAACTCCACGGGACTCCTGGCGAGCAGTACTTC.

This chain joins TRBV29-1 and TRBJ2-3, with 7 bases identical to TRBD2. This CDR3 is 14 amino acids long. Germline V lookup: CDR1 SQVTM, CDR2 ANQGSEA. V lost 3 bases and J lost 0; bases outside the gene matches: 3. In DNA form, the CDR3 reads TGCAGCGTTGAGCGGCGGGGGAGCACAGATACGCAGTATTTT. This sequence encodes CSVERRGSTDTQYF.

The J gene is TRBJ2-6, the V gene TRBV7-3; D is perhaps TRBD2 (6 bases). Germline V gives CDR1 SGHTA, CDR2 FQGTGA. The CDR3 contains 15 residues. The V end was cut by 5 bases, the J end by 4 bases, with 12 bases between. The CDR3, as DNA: TGTGCCAGCAGCCTGACGGGGGACGGGGCCAACGTCCTGACTTTC. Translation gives CASSLTGDGANVLTF.

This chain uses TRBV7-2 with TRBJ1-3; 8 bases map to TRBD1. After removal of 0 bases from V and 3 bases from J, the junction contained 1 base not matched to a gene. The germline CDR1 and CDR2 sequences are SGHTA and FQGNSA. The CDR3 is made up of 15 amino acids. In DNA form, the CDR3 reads TGTGCCAGCAGCTTAGCCAGGGGGCTTGGAAACACCATATATTTT. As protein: CASSLARGLGNTIYF.

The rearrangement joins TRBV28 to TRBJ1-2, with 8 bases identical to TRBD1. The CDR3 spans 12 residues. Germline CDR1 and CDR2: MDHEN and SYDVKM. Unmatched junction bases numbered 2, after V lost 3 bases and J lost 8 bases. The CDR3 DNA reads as TGTGCCAGCAGTTTGGGACAGGAGGGCTACACCTTC. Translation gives CASSLGQEGYTF.

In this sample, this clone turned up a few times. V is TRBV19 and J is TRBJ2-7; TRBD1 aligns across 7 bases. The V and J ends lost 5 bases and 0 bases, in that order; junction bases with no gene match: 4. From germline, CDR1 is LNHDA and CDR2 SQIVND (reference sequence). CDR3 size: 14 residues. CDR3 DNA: TGTGCCAGTAGTCCCCGGGACAGCTCCTACGAGCAGTACTTC. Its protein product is CASSPRDSSYEQYF.

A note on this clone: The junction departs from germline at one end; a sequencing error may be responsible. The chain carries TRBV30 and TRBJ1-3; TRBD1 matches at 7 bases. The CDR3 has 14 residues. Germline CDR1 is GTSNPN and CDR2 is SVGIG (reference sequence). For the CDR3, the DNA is TGTACCTGGAAAACAGGGGCCCCTGGAAACACCATATATTTT. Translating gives CTWKTGAPGNTIYF.

The CDR3 here is CASNRGDTDTQYF. The CDR3 DNA sequence: TGCGCCAGCAACAGGGGGGACACAGATACGCAGTATTTT. The V gene is TRBV10-1, the J gene TRBJ2-3; 8 bases are shared with TRBD1. Germline loops: CDR1 WNHNN, CDR2 SYGVQD (reference sequence). The CDR3 extends over 13 amino acids. Trimming took 7 bases from V and 2 from J; bases not matched to a gene: 2.

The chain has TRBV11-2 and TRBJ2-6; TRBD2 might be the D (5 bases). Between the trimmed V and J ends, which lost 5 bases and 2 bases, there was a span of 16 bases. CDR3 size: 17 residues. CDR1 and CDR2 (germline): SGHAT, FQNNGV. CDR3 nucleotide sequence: TGTGCCAGCAGCGAGGCCTTTAGAGGGCCTGGGGCCAACGTCCTGACTTTC. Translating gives CASSEAFRGPGANVLTF.

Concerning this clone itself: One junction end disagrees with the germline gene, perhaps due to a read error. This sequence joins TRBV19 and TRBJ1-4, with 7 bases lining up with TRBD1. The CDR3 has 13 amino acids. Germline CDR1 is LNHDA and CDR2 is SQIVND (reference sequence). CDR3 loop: CASRRSGGRGLAF. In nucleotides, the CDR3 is TGTGCCAGTAGAAGGTCAGGGGGTAGAGGTTTGGCTTTT. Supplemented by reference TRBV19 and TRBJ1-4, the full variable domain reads DGGITQSPKYLFRKEGQNVTLSCEQNLNHDAMYWYRQDPGQGLRLIYYSQIVNDFQKGDIAEGYSVSREKKESFPLTVTSAQKNPTAFYLCASRRSGGRGLAFGSGTQLSVL.

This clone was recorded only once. The CDR3 spells CASRLSESQETQYF. Written as DNA, the CDR3 is TGCGCCAGCAGGCTCTCGGAGAGTCAGGAGACCCAGTACTTC. V and J are TRBV5-1 and TRBJ2-5; the D is unclear. V lost 5 bases and J 5 bases, leaving 16 bases between the germline ends. Germline V lookup: CDR1 SGHRS, CDR2 YFSETQ. This CDR3 has 14 residues.

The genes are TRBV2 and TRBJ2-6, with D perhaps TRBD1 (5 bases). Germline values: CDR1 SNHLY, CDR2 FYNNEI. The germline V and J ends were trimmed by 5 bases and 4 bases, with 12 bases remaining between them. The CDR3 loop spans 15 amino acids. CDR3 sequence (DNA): TGTGCCAGCAGTTCCGTGGGGCTAGGGGCCAACGTCCTGACTTTC. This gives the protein CASSSVGLGANVLTF.

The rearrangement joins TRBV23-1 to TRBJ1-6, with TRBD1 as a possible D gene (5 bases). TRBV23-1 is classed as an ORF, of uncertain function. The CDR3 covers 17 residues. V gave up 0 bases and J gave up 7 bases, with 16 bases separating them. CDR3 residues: CASSQSDGHPLNSPLHF. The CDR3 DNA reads TGCGCCAGCAGTCAATCGGATGGACACCCTCTCAATTCACCCCTCCACTTT.

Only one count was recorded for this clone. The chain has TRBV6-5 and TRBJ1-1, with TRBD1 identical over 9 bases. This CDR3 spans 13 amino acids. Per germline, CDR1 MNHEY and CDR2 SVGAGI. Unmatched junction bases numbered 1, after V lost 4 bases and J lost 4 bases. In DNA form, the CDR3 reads TGTGCCAGCAGTTGGGACAGGGTCACTGAAGCTTTCTTT. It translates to CASSWDRVTEAFF.

The CDR3 loop reads CASQSNYGYTF. The DNA of the CDR3 is TGTGCCAGCCAATCTAACTATGGCTACACCTTC. The chain employs TRBV12-3 or TRBV12-4 and TRBJ1-2; D remains unclear. The CDR3 is 11 amino acids. Trimming pared 8 bases from V and 0 bases from J, leaving 4 bases between.

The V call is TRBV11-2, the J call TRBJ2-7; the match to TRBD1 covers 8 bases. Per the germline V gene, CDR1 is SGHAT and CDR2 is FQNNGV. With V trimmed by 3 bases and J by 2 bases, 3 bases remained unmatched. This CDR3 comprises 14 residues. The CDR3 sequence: CASSLDRAAYEQYF. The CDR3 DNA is TGTGCCAGCAGCTTGGACAGGGCCGCCTACGAGCAGTACTTC.

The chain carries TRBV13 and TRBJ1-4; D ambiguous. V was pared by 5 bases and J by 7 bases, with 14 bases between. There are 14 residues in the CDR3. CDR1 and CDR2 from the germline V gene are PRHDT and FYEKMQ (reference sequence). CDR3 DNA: TGTGCCAGCAGCCCTCGGGATATGGGTGAAAAACTGTTTTTT. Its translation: CASSPRDMGEKLFF.

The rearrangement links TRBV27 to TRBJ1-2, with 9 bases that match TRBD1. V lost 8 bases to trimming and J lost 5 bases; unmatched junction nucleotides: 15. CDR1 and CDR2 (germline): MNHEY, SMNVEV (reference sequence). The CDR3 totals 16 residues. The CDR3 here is CASGLNRGRLGYGYTF. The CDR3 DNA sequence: TGTGCCAGCGGCCTAAACAGGGGGCGTCTCGGGTATGGCTACACCTTC.

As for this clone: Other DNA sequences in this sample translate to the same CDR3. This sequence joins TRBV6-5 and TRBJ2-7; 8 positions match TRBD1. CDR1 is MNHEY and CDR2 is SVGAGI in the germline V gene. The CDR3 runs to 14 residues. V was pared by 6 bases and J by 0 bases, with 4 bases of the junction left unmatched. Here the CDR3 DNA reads TGTGCCAGCAGCTGGACAGGGAGCTCCTACGAGCAGTACTTC. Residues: CASSWTGSSYEQYF.

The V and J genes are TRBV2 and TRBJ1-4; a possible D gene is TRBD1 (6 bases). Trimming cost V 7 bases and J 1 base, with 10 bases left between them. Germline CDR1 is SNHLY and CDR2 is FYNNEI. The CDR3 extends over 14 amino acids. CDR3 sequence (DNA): TGTGCCAGCAAAAAGGGGGAAACTAATGAAAAACTGTTTTTT. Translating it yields CASKKGETNEKLFF.

This CDR3 is CASSFGTGVRETQYF. The CDR3 nucleotides read TGCGCCAGCAGCTTCGGGACAGGGGTAAGAGAGACCCAGTACTTC. The rearrangement uses TRBV5-1 and TRBJ2-5; 10 nucleotides line up with TRBD1. This CDR3 contains 15 residues. The germline CDR1 and CDR2 sequences are SGHRS and YFSETQ. After removal of 2 bases from V and 4 bases from J, the junction contained 5 bases not matched to a gene.

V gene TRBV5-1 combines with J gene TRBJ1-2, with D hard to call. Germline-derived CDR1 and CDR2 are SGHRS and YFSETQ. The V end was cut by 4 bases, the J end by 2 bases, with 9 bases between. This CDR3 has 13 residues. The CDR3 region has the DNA TGCGCCAGCAGCCCGACTCAAAACTATGGCTACACCTTC. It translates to CASSPTQNYGYTF.